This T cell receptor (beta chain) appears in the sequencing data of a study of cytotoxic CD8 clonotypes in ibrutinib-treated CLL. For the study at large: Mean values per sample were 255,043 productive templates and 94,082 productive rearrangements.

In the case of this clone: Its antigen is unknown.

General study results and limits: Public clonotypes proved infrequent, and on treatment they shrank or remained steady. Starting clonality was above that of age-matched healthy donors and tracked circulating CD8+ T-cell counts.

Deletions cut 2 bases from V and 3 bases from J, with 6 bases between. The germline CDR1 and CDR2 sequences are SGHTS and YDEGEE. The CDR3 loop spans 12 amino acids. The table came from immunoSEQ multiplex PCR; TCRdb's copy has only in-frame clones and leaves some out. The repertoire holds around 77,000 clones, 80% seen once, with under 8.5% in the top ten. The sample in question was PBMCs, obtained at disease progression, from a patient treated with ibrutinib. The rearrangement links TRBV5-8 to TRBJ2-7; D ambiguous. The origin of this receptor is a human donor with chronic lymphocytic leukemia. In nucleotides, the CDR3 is TGTGCCAGCAGCTTAGCGTTCTACGAGCAGTACTTC. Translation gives CASSLAFYEQYF.